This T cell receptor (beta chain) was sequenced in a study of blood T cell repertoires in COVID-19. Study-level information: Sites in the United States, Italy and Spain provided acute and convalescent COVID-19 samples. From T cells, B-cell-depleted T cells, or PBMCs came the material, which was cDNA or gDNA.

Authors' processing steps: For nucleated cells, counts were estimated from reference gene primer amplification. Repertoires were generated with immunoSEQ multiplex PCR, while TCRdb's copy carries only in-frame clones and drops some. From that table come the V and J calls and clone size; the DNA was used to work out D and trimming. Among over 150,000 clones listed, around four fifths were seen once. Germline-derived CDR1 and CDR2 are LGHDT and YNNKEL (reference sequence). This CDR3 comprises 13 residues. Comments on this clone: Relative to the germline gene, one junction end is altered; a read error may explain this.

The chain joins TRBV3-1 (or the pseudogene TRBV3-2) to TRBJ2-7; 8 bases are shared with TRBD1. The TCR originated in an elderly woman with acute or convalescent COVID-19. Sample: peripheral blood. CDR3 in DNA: TGTGCCAGCAGCCAGGGACAGGCGTACGGGCAGTACTTC. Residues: CASSQGQAYGQYF.